Shown below are 30 T cell receptor beta chains from a single sample sequenced in a study of shared clonotypes between healthy human individuals. Produced via immunoSEQ multiplex PCR; TCRdb's table is partial and in-frame only. This table has 2 million to 2.5 million clones, less than 95% appearing once. Terminally differentiated effector memory CD45RA+ cells were left out of the naive CD8 fraction, which was CD45RO-negative and positively selected for CCR7. Sequencing used naive CD8+ T cells sorted from blood. These receptors all come from a man aged 18 to 29 in good health.

V and J are TRBV5-6 and TRBJ2-5; D remains ambiguous. Trimming removed 5 bases from V and 5 bases from J, with 19 bases in between. This CDR3 spans 15 amino acids. Germline values: CDR1 SGHDT, CDR2 YYEEEE. The CDR3 sequence: CASRPAGHFGETQYF. The CDR3, as DNA: TGTGCCAGCAGGCCTGCTGGGCATTTTGGGGAGACCCAGTACTTC.

The V gene is TRBV11-2, the J gene TRBJ1-5, with D uncertain. The CDR3 runs to 14 residues. Per the germline V gene, CDR1 is SGHAT and CDR2 is FQNNGV. V shed 0 bases and J shed 7 bases, with 10 bases lying between them. The CDR3 DNA reads TGTGCCAGCAGCTTAGATCCCCAAAGCCAGCCCCAGCATTTT. Its protein product is CASSLDPQSQPQHF.

The chain employs TRBV4-3 and TRBJ2-1, with 7 bases fitting TRBD2. V lost 3 bases and J lost 7; bases outside the gene matches: 15. Looked up from germline, CDR1 is LGHNA and CDR2 is YSLEER. CDR3 size: 17 residues. CDR3 DNA: TGCGCCAGCAGCCACTCGATACCCAGCGGGATTAAAAATGAGCAGTTCTTC. Amino acids: CASSHSIPSGIKNEQFF.

The chain links TRBV13 to TRBJ2-7; D is perhaps TRBD1 or TRBD2 (5 bases each). Trimming removed 0 bases from V and 6 bases from J, with 9 bases in between. Per germline, CDR1 PRHDT and CDR2 FYEKMQ (reference sequence). CDR3 size: 13 residues. In DNA, the CDR3 is TGTGCCAGCAGCTTAGGGGGGGTCCCCGAGCAGTACTTC. It yields the protein CASSLGGVPEQYF.

The genes are TRBV5-1 and TRBJ2-1; 8 bases are shared with TRBD1. Germline V gives CDR1 SGHRS, CDR2 YFSETQ. CDR3 length: 14 amino acids. After removal of 4 bases from V and 9 bases from J, the junction contained 9 bases not matched to a gene. CDR3 bases: TGCGCCAGCAGCCCCCGGGACAGGTCCCTTGAGCAGTTCTTC. Translating gives CASSPRDRSLEQFF.

V is TRBV15 and J is TRBJ1-5, with 7 bases lining up with TRBD1. The CDR3 loop spans 16 amino acids. The trim removed 0 bases at V and 1 base at J, leaving 3 bases unmatched. The germline V gene encodes CDR1 LNHNV and CDR2 YYDKDF (reference sequence). CDR3 DNA sequence: TGTGCCACCAGCAGAGACAGGGGGAAGAGCAATCAGCCCCAGCATTTT. Its protein is CATSRDRGKSNQPQHF. Supplemented by reference TRBV15 and TRBJ1-5, the full variable domain reads DAMVIQNPRYQVTQFGKPVTLSCSQTLNHNVMYWYQQKSSQAPKLLFHYYDKDFNNEADTPDNFQSRRPNTSFCFLDIRSPGLGDTAMYLCATSRDRGKSNQPQHFGDGTRLSIL.

The rearrangement joins TRBV28 to TRBJ1-6; D is uncertain. Germline CDR1 and CDR2: MDHEN and SYDVKM. V was shortened by 5 bases and J by 10 bases, with 12 bases between the two germline ends. The CDR3 is 13 amino acids. The CDR3 reads CASSTSEYSPLHF. CDR3 DNA sequence: TGTGCCAGCAGTACCAGTGAGTACTCACCCCTCCACTTT. Full variable domain (missing parts from reference TRBV28 and TRBJ1-6): DVKVTQSSRYLVKRTGEKVFLECVQDMDHENMFWYRQDPGLGLRLIYFSYDVKMKEKGDIPEGYSVSREKKERFSLILESASTNQTSMYLCASSTSEYSPLHFGNGTRLTVT.

The rearrangement joins TRBV28 to TRBJ1-6; the D gene is possibly TRBD1 (5 bases). The CDR3 sequence is 17 residues long. CDR1 is MDHEN, CDR2 SYDVKM, per germline. Trimming removed 5 bases at V and 6 bases at J, with 20 bases between. The CDR3 nucleotides are TGTGCCAGCAGTACCCCCCCTGTCGGGACTTTTAATTCACCCCTCCACTTT. The encoded protein is CASSTPPVGTFNSPLHF.

CDR3 sequence: CASSADPWYTF. CDR3 sequence (DNA): TGTGCCAGCAGCGCGGACCCCTGGTATACCTTC. V gene TRBV7-9 combines with J gene TRBJ1-2; no firm D call. The germline V gene has CDR1 SEHNR and CDR2 FQNEAQ (reference sequence). The ends were cut back, 5 bases at V and 14 bases at J, with 15 bases in the middle. The CDR3 contains 11 residues.

This chain connects TRBV29-1 to TRBJ1-2; D may be TRBD1 (5 bases). Germline CDR1 and CDR2: SQVTM and ANQGSEA. The CDR3 contains 14 residues. The V end was cut by 1 base, the J end by 8 bases, with 17 bases between. Here the CDR3 DNA reads TGCAGCGTTGAAGGCGAGATGGGGCCTGTCGGCTACACCTTC. Residues: CSVEGEMGPVGYTF.

This clone has a handful of counts. Additional DNA sequences in this sample encode the identical CDR3. The chain employs TRBV6-5 and TRBJ2-5; D remains unclear. CDR1 and CDR2 (germline): MNHEY, SVGAGI. This CDR3 has 14 residues. V dropped 2 bases and J dropped 2 bases, with 9 bases sitting between them. The CDR3 here is CASSYVGDQETQYF. CDR3 DNA: TGTGCCAGCAGTTACGTGGGTGATCAAGAGACCCAGTACTTC.

CDR3 DNA sequence: TGTGCTAGTGGTTTGGGTGGACTACAGGGGAAAGAGACCCAGTACTTC. The encoded protein is CASGLGGLQGKETQYF. This sequence joins TRBV12-5 and TRBJ2-5; maybe TRBD1 (7 bases). This CDR3 comprises 16 residues. V lost 1 base and J 3 bases, leaving 15 bases between the germline ends. The germline gives CDR1 LGHNT, CDR2 FRNRAP.

V usage is TRBV7-9 and J usage is TRBJ2-2; 7 nucleotides align to TRBD2. Looked up from germline, CDR1 is SEHNR and CDR2 is FQNEAQ (reference sequence). The junction had 6 bases not matched to a gene; V was cut back by 2 bases and J by 3 bases. CDR3 length: 16 residues. The CDR3 loop is CASSLTSSGYTGELFF. CDR3 coding DNA: TGTGCCAGCAGCTTAACTTCTAGCGGTTACACCGGGGAGCTGTTTTTT.

The chain links TRBV11-2 to TRBJ2-2; D is unresolved. V was clipped by 3 bases and J by 9 bases, with 5 bases between them. Germline-derived CDR1 and CDR2 are SGHAT and FQNNGV. The CDR3 runs 11 residues. CDR3 coding DNA: TGTGCCAGCAGCTTCACGTGGGAGCTGTTTTTT. Residues: CASSFTWELFF.

J is TRBJ2-7 and V is TRBV27; TRBD1 aligns across 7 bases. Trimming at V came to 5 bases and at J to 4 bases, leaving 5 bases not matched to a gene. The CDR3 consists of 13 residues. The germline V gene encodes CDR1 MNHEY and CDR2 SMNVEV (reference sequence). The CDR3 DNA sequence: TGTGCCAGCAGTCCGGGACAGATTTACGAGCAGTACTTC. Amino acids: CASSPGQIYEQYF.

The gene calls are TRBV2 and TRBJ2-5; 7 bases map to TRBD2. The CDR3 runs 18 residues. The junction had 15 bases not matched to a gene; V was cut back by 1 base and J by 4 bases. The germline V gene encodes CDR1 SNHLY and CDR2 FYNNEI. As DNA, the CDR3 is TGTGCCAGCAGTGAAGAGGGGCCTGGCGGGGAGGGAATAGAGACCCAGTACTTC. This gives the protein CASSEEGPGGEGIETQYF.

The CDR3 DNA is TGCGCCAGCAGCCAATCTCCTGTAGGGGGTGATAATGAAAAACTGTTTTTT. It codes for CASSQSPVGGDNEKLFF. V and J are TRBV4-1 and TRBJ1-4, with D tentatively TRBD1 (6 bases). The V gene's germline CDR1 is MGHRA and CDR2 YSYEKL. V shed 2 bases and J shed 4 bases, with 17 bases lying between them. This CDR3 region has 17 residues.

The rearrangement uses TRBV30 and TRBJ1-3, with a weak D call TRBD1 (6 bases). The V end was cut by 0 bases, the J end by 4 bases, with 13 bases between. The CDR3 covers 15 residues. Germline CDR1 reads GTSNPN; CDR2 reads SVGIG (reference sequence). The CDR3 nucleotides are TGTGCCTGGAGTGTACCGGGGGCGCGAGGAAACACCATATATTTT. Translation: CAWSVPGARGNTIYF.

The V and J genes are TRBV7-9 and TRBJ1-1; D may be TRBD1 (6 bases). The length of the CDR3 is 15 residues. Trimming took 4 bases from V and 1 from J, leaving 13 bases between them. CDR1 is SEHNR and CDR2 is FQNEAQ in the germline V gene (reference sequence). The CDR3 nucleotides are TGTGCCAGCAGCTCCCGCAGGGGATCGAACACTGAAGCTTTCTTT. This gives the protein CASSSRRGSNTEAFF.

CDR3 amino acids: CAISETGGDETQYF. Written as DNA, the CDR3 is TGTGCCATCAGTGAGACAGGGGGCGACGAGACCCAGTACTTC. This rearrangement joins TRBV10-3 to TRBJ2-5; TRBD1 aligns across 9 bases. The CDR3 runs 14 residues. The V gene's germline CDR1 is ENHRY and CDR2 SYGVKD. Unmatched junction bases numbered 3, after V lost 2 bases and J lost 5 bases.

The gene calls are TRBV4-1 and TRBJ2-7; D gene ambiguous. The CDR3 totals 14 residues. Trimming shortened V by 1 base and J by 2 bases, and 9 bases separated the two germline ends. The germline gives CDR1 MGHRA, CDR2 YSYEKL. The chain's CDR3 is CASSQAADTYEQYF. The CDR3 DNA reads TGCGCCAGCAGCCAAGCCGCAGATACCTACGAGCAGTACTTC.

The J gene is TRBJ2-1, the V gene TRBV28, with 7 bases lining up with TRBD1. V trimming: 6 bases; J trimming: 0 bases; junction bases outside the gene matches: 2. The CDR3 is 14 residues long. Germline V lookup: CDR1 MDHEN, CDR2 SYDVKM. The CDR3 spells CASRGDSSYNEQFF. CDR3 sequence (DNA): TGTGCCAGCAGGGGGGACAGCTCCTACAATGAGCAGTTCTTC. Full variable domain (outside the CDR3, taken from reference TRBV28 and TRBJ2-1): DVKVTQSSRYLVKRTGEKVFLECVQDMDHENMFWYRQDPGLGLRLIYFSYDVKMKEKGDIPEGYSVSREKKERFSLILESASTNQTSMYLCASRGDSSYNEQFFGPGTRLTVL.

The chain recombines TRBV9 with TRBJ2-5, with 7 nucleotides matching TRBD1. V dropped 2 bases and J dropped 2; count of bases not matched to a gene: 3. The CDR3 extends over 14 amino acids. CDR1 is SGDLS, CDR2 YYNGEE, per germline. The CDR3 loop reads CASSVDREQETQYF. The CDR3 DNA reads as TGTGCCAGCAGCGTCGACAGGGAGCAAGAGACCCAGTACTTC. The entire variable domain, with the rest obtained from reference TRBV9 and TRBJ2-5, is as follows: DSGVTQTPKHLITATGQRVTLRCSPRSGDLSVYWYQQSLDQGLQFLIQYYNGEERAKGNILERFSAQQFPDLHSELNLSSLELGDSALYFCASSVDREQETQYFGPGTRLLVL.

The rearrangement links TRBV28 to TRBJ1-4; D is uncertain. The V gene lost 3 bases and the J gene lost 0 bases, with 8 bases spanning the gap. Germline V CDR1 and CDR2: MDHEN, SYDVKM. The CDR3 contains 15 residues. CDR3 nucleotide sequence: TGTGCCAGCAGTTTCGGCGTAGCAACTAATGAAAAACTGTTTTTT. Protein sequence: CASSFGVATNEKLFF.

This rearrangement joins TRBV19 to TRBJ2-5; no firm D call. The germline V gene encodes CDR1 LNHDA and CDR2 SQIVND (reference sequence). V dropped 5 bases and J dropped 5 bases, with 9 bases sitting between them. The CDR3 totals 12 residues. CDR3 DNA: TGTGCCAGTAGTCTTTATGGGGAGACCCAGTACTTC. Its translation: CASSLYGETQYF.

On this clone itself: Other nucleotide sequences in the sample specify the same CDR3. The chain employs TRBV9 and TRBJ2-5; 7 bases are a match to TRBD2. Germline CDR1 is SGDLS and CDR2 is YYNGEE. Germline trimming cut 0 bases from V and 2 bases from J; bases unmatched to any gene: 1. This CDR3 has 14 residues. The CDR3 spells CASSVDGGQETQYF. The DNA of the CDR3 is TGTGCCAGCAGCGTAGACGGGGGGCAAGAGACCCAGTACTTC.

The chain carries TRBV5-4 and TRBJ1-2, with TRBD1 matching over 8 bases. CDR1 and CDR2 (germline): SGHNT, YYREEE (reference sequence). V trimming: 5 bases; J trimming: 1 base; junction bases outside the gene matches: 7. The CDR3 consists of 15 residues. The CDR3 region is CASRTQGVLNYGYTF. Here the CDR3 DNA reads TGTGCCAGCAGGACACAGGGGGTCCTTAACTATGGCTACACCTTC.

Comments on this clone: This sample also contains other DNA sequences that code for the same CDR3. The genes are TRBV9 and TRBJ2-1; no reliable D call. Germline-derived CDR1 and CDR2 are SGDLS and YYNGEE. V was trimmed by 4 bases and J by 4 bases, leaving 12 bases between them. The CDR3 length is 14 residues. The CDR3 reads CASSPGRGYNEQFF. CDR3 in DNA: TGTGCCAGCAGCCCGGGTAGAGGTTACAATGAGCAGTTCTTC. The whole variable domain, filled in from reference TRBV9 and TRBJ2-1, reads DSGVTQTPKHLITATGQRVTLRCSPRSGDLSVYWYQQSLDQGLQFLIQYYNGEERAKGNILERFSAQQFPDLHSELNLSSLELGDSALYFCASSPGRGYNEQFFGPGTRLTVL.

A note on this clone: This specimen includes other DNA sequences encoding the same CDR3. The V gene is TRBV5-5, the J gene TRBJ1-1, with D tentatively TRBD1 (5 bases). The CDR3 is 14 amino acids. Trimming stripped 4 bases from V and 1 base from J, with 11 bases between. The V gene's germline CDR1 is SGHKS and CDR2 YYEKEE (reference sequence). In DNA form, the CDR3 reads TGTGCCAGCAGCCTGGTTGGGGGGAACACTGAAGCTTTCTTT. Translated, it gives CASSLVGGNTEAFF.

The chain combines TRBV27 with TRBJ2-3, with 7 bases aligning to TRBD1. Germline CDR1 MNHEY, CDR2 SMNVEV (reference sequence). The CDR3 extends over 16 amino acids. V shed 3 bases and J 0 bases; nucleotides not matched to a gene: 6. This CDR3 is CASSFLLTGSTDTQYF. CDR3 nucleotide sequence: TGTGCCAGCAGTTTTCTCCTGACAGGGAGCACAGATACGCAGTATTTT.